The source of this T cell receptor beta chain is a study of blood T cell repertoires in COVID-19. Study overall: Sites across the United States, Italy and Spain contributed samples from acute and convalescent COVID-19.

This CDR3 region has 13 residues. Germline V gene lookup returns CDR1 MGHRA and CDR2 YSYEKL. V was trimmed by 0 bases and J by 3 bases, leaving 5 bases between them. This clone was detected many times. TCRdb's copy holds only in-frame clones and misses some; the assay was immunoSEQ multiplex PCR. The sample consists of around 700,000 clones, just under 90% of them appearing once. The source material was peripheral blood. This chain connects TRBV4-1 to TRBJ1-2; D unclear. The TCR originated in a woman aged 18-29 years with acute or convalescent COVID-19. CDR3 bases: TGCGCCAGCAGCCAAGAATCGGACTATGGCTACACCTTC. Amino acids: CASSQESDYGYTF.